The 12 T cell receptor beta chains in this list originate from one sample, sequenced in a study of cytomegalovirus exposure and HLA in healthy donors. Data came from immunoSEQ multiplex PCR; TCRdb stores just in-frame clones and leaves some out. The sample contains 150,000 to 180,000 clones, 86% of which appear only once. Material: PBMCs. Source of these receptors: a man aged 18 to 29 in good health and CMV-seropositive.

In its sample, this clone was seen a few times. This rearrangement joins TRBV10-2 to TRBJ2-1; 7 bases match TRBD2. Trimming cost V 3 bases and J 10 bases; bases outside gene matches: 3. The CDR3 totals 12 residues. From germline, CDR1 is WSHSY and CDR2 SAAADI. CDR3 region: CASSDWRGEQFF. In DNA form, the CDR3 reads TGCGCCAGCAGTGACTGGCGGGGGGAGCAGTTCTTC.

This clone was seen a single time. The chain combines TRBV5-4 with TRBJ2-5; D not certain. Trimming cost V 4 bases and J 3 bases, with 10 bases left between them. This CDR3 comprises 13 residues. Germline CDR1 SGHNT, CDR2 YYREEE (reference sequence). CDR3 in DNA: TGTGCCAGCAGCCTGGATCAGGAAGAGACCCAGTACTTC. It yields the protein CASSLDQEETQYF.

This clone was observed a single time. The V gene is TRBV15, the J gene TRBJ2-7; TRBD1 aligns across 7 bases. The J segment lost 2 bases and the V segment lost 4 bases, leaving 5 bases of the junction unmatched. CDR3 length: 14 amino acids. Germline loops: CDR1 LNHNV, CDR2 YYDKDF (reference sequence). The CDR3 bases are TGTGCCACCAGCACAACAGGGGTTGCCTACGAGCAGTACTTC. It yields the protein CATSTTGVAYEQYF.

The J gene is TRBJ1-2, the V gene TRBV9; tentative D call: TRBD1 (6 bases). The ends were cut back, 3 bases at V and 4 bases at J, with 16 bases in the middle. This CDR3 is built from 15 residues. Germline CDR1 SGDLS, CDR2 YYNGEE. Here the CDR3 reads CASSAREGGGYGYTF. The DNA of the CDR3 is TGTGCCAGCAGCGCTCGTGAGGGAGGGGGCTATGGCTACACCTTC.

This rearrangement joins TRBV6-5 to TRBJ2-7; possibly TRBD2 for D (5 bases). This CDR3 is built from 14 residues. The ends were cut back, 5 bases at V and 0 bases at J, with 11 bases in the middle. CDR1 MNHEY and CDR2 SVGAGI come from the germline V gene. CDR3 DNA: TGTGCCAGCAGTCCCCGGGGTGCCTCCTACGAGCAGTACTTC. Encoded protein: CASSPRGASYEQYF.

The rearrangement uses TRBV6-1 and TRBJ1-2; tentative D call: TRBD1 (5 bases). The CDR3 has 15 amino acids. V lost 1 base and J lost 5, with 14 bases in between. Germline V gene data show CDR1 as MNHNS and CDR2 as SASEGT. Here the CDR3 DNA reads TGTGCCAGCAGTGAAGGATGGGGGGTGCAATATGGCTACACCTTC. This translates into CASSEGWGVQYGYTF.

This clone was detected only once. This chain joins TRBV6-6 and TRBJ2-1; the match to TRBD2 covers 9 bases. CDR3 length equals 14 residues. Germline CDR1 reads MNHNY; CDR2 reads SVGAGI (reference sequence). V shed 7 bases, J shed 7 bases, and the junction held 8 bases outside the gene matches. The CDR3 DNA reads as TGTGCCAGCACCGCGGGGGGGGCTGGGAATGAGCAGTTCTTC. The encoded protein is CASTAGGAGNEQFF.

The V and J genes are TRBV5-1 and TRBJ2-2; TRBD1 aligns across 9 bases. The CDR3 runs to 17 residues. Germline loops: CDR1 SGHRS, CDR2 YFSETQ. V dropped 4 bases and J dropped 2; count of bases not matched to a gene: 9. The CDR3 coding sequence is TGCGCCAGCAGCCTGAAACAGGGGGCAGTAAACACCGGGGAGCTGTTTTTT. It encodes CASSLKQGAVNTGELFF.

V and J are TRBV25-1 and TRBJ1-4; D unresolved. Trimming shortened V by 3 bases and J by 6 bases, and 14 bases separated the two germline ends. The CDR3 is 15 residues long. The V gene's germline CDR1 is MGHDK and CDR2 SYGVNS. CDR3 coding DNA: TGTGCCAGCAGTGATCCGACTCGCCCTTATGAAAAACTGTTTTTT. It codes for CASSDPTRPYEKLFF.

The chain joins TRBV19 to TRBJ2-1; tentatively, D is TRBD2 (6 bases). Between the trimmed V and J ends, which lost 4 bases and 8 bases, there was a span of 18 bases. Germline lookup yields CDR1 LNHDA and CDR2 SQIVND (reference sequence). The CDR3 spans 15 residues. Written as DNA, the CDR3 is TGTGCCAGTAGTACACTAGCACGGGGTGCCGATGAGCAGTTCTTC. This sequence encodes CASSTLARGADEQFF.

V gene TRBV29-1 combines with J gene TRBJ2-1, with 9 nucleotides matching TRBD1. Germline V gene data show CDR1 as SQVTM and CDR2 as ANQGSEA. V trimming: 2 bases; J trimming: 13 bases; junction bases outside the gene matches: 9. This CDR3 has 13 residues. The CDR3, as DNA: TGCAGCGTTGAACAACAGGGGGCTAACCACCAGTTCTTC. Amino acid sequence: CSVEQQGANHQFF.

The chain carries TRBV5-1 and TRBJ2-7; 11 bases align to TRBD1. CDR1 and CDR2 from the germline V gene are SGHRS and YFSETQ. V trimming: 3 bases; J trimming: 7 bases; junction bases outside the gene matches: 9. CDR3 length: 15 residues. The DNA of the CDR3 is TGCGCCAGCAGCTCAGGACAGGGGGCGTCGAGTGAGCAGTACTTC. Protein sequence: CASSSGQGASSEQYF. Variable domain in full (rest from reference TRBV5-1 and TRBJ2-7): KAGVTQTPRYLIKTRGQQVTLSCSPISGHRSVSWYQQTPGQGLQFLFEYFSETQRNKGNFPGRFSGRQFSNSRSEMNVSTLELGDSALYLCASSSGQGASSEQYFGPGTRLTVT.